This T cell receptor beta chain stems from a study of CD8+CD57+ T cells in acquired aplastic anemia. Broader study findings: Patients did not significantly differ from controls in CD8+ Simpson's diversity.

Genomic DNA templated the TCR beta VDJ and CDR3 profiling. TCRdb re-called the reads through MiXCR, storing one row per CDR3 protein. The sample has 150,000 or so distinct CDR3 sequences, roughly 48% seen once. Patients selected for sequencing had displayed CD8+CD57+ cell expansion by flow cytometry. Patients had undergone no therapy by the time their blood was sampled. The CDR3 is 15 residues long. Germline-derived CDR1 and CDR2 are PRHDT and FYEKMQ (reference sequence). V lost 5 bases and J 2 bases, leaving 16 bases between the germline ends. As concerns this clonotype: Its antigen is not known.

The chain employs TRBV13 and TRBJ2-7; D may be TRBD2 (6 bases). The source material was sorted CD4+, CD8+, or CD8+CD57+ T cells (not recorded which) from PBMCs. This sequence originates from a human donor with aplastic anemia. In DNA form, the CDR3 reads TGTGCCAGCAGCGCCGATCGGGGGATAGCCTACGAGCAGTACTTC. This codes for CASSADRGIAYEQYF. The variable domain in full, with the rest retrieved from reference TRBV13 and TRBJ2-7, is AAGVIQSPRHLIKEKRETATLKCYPIPRHDTVYWYQQGPGQDPQFLISFYEKMQSDKGSIPDRFSAQQFSDYHSELNMSSLELGDSALYFCASSADRGIAYEQYFGPGTRLTVT.